These 18 T cell receptor beta chains were all obtained from the same sample, sequenced in a study of shared clonotypes between healthy human individuals. This table comes from immunoSEQ multiplex PCR, and its TCRdb copy is limited to in-frame clones, with some not included. This table holds a few million clones, over 85% found once. The sequenced sample consisted of naive CD4+ T cells from PBMCs. As to subset: CD45RA+ positively selected. All receptors derive from a man aged 18 to 30 in good health. Some clones in this sample may be carry-over from other donors' samples.

The chain employs TRBV4-3 and TRBJ1-4; 8 bases agree with TRBD1. This CDR3 region has 16 residues. Germline assignment: CDR1 LGHNA and CDR2 YSLEER. The trim removed 0 bases at V and 5 bases at J, leaving 5 bases unmatched. The CDR3 sequence: CASSQDGQGWNEKLFF. The CDR3 nucleotides are TGCGCCAGCAGCCAAGATGGACAGGGATGGAATGAAAAACTGTTTTTT.

This sequence joins TRBV5-8 and TRBJ2-7; D call uncertain. V was trimmed by 4 bases and J by 4 bases, leaving 15 bases between them. The CDR3 covers 14 residues. In germline, CDR1 is SGHTS, CDR2 YDEGEE. The DNA for the CDR3 is TGTGCCAGCAGCCGGGTCACCCTCCAATACGAGCAGTACTTC. Protein: CASSRVTLQYEQYF.

This clone was seen a single time. The chain recombines TRBV18 with TRBJ1-3; weak D call: TRBD1 (5 bases). This CDR3 is 16 amino acids long. Trimming removed 2 bases from V and 0 bases from J, with 11 bases in between. In germline, CDR1 is KGHSH, CDR2 LQKENI. The CDR3 region has the DNA TGTGCCAGCTCACCAGCAGGGAGCATCTCTGGAAACACCATATATTTT. This encodes CASSPAGSISGNTIYF.

The rearrangement joins TRBV6-1 to TRBJ1-2; D perhaps matches TRBD1 (5 bases). CDR3 length: 14 residues. CDR1 is MNHNS and CDR2 is SASEGT in the germline V gene. In DNA form, the CDR3 reads TGTGCGAGCGGGGAGGAGGGACCGGCCTATGGCTACACCTTC. It is translated as CASGEEGPAYGYTF.

The chain recombines TRBV5-4 with TRBJ2-5; 7 positions match TRBD2. The ends lost 6 bases at V and 0 bases at J; junction bases unmatched: 5. Germline V lookup: CDR1 SGHNT, CDR2 YYREEE (reference sequence). The CDR3 sequence is 14 residues long. CDR3 nucleotides: TGTGCCAGCACCCCCGGGGGGTACCAAGAGACCCAGTACTTC. This encodes CASTPGGYQETQYF.

The chain joins TRBV15 to TRBJ1-2; D is ambiguous. Looked up from germline, CDR1 is LNHNV and CDR2 is YYDKDF (reference sequence). This CDR3 comprises 15 residues. With 0 bases removed from V and 6 bases from J, the gap between germline ends came to 14 bases. CDR3 DNA: TGTGCCACCAGCAGAGATCTCGCTATCGGACATGGCTACACCTTC. As protein: CATSRDLAIGHGYTF.

The chain combines TRBV2 with TRBJ2-2; 10 positions agree with TRBD1. Germline values: CDR1 SNHLY, CDR2 FYNNEI. The V segment lost 4 bases and the J segment 2 bases; nucleotides outside the gene matches: 4. This CDR3 contains 16 residues. Here the CDR3 reads CASSGRDRGNTGELFF. CDR3 nucleotide sequence: TGTGCCAGCAGTGGGCGGGACAGGGGTAACACCGGGGAGCTGTTTTTT. The variable domain in full, completed from reference TRBV2 and TRBJ2-2, reads EPEVTQTPSHQVTQMGQEVILRCVPISNHLYFYWYRQILGQKVEFLVSFYNNEISEKSEIFDDQFSVERPDGSNFTLKIRSTKLEDSAMYFCASSGRDRGNTGELFFGEGSRLTVL.

This chain uses TRBV15 with TRBJ2-4; D not certain. This CDR3 has 12 amino acids. CDR1 LNHNV and CDR2 YYDKDF come from the germline V gene (reference sequence). The V gene lost 3 bases and the J gene lost 16 bases, with 16 bases spanning the gap. This CDR3 reads CATSSGRESQYF. The DNA for the CDR3 is TGTGCCACCAGCAGCGGACGCGAAAGTCAATACTTC.

The chain employs TRBV19 and TRBJ2-5; tentative D call: TRBD1 (6 bases). CDR3 length: 14 residues. Per the germline V gene, CDR1 is LNHDA and CDR2 is SQIVND (reference sequence). Trimming shortened V by 6 bases and J by 0 bases, and 11 bases separated the two germline ends. The CDR3 sequence is CASRRTEYQETQYF. CDR3 DNA sequence: TGTGCCAGTAGGAGGACAGAGTACCAAGAGACCCAGTACTTC. Looking up the rest from reference TRBV19 and TRBJ2-5 gives the full variable domain: DGGITQSPKYLFRKEGQNVTLSCEQNLNHDAMYWYRQDPGQGLRLIYYSQIVNDFQKGDIAEGYSVSREKKESFPLTVTSAQKNPTAFYLCASRRTEYQETQYFGPGTRLLVL.

The chain combines TRBV19 with TRBJ2-5, with 10 bases fitting TRBD2. Germline trimming cut 4 bases from V and 5 bases from J; bases unmatched to any gene: 16. This CDR3 has 18 residues. CDR1 and CDR2 (germline): LNHDA, SQIVND (reference sequence). CDR3 DNA sequence: TGTGCCAGTAGTAACAGGGGATTGCTAGCGGGAGCGGTGGAGACCCAGTACTTC. Its translation: CASSNRGLLAGAVETQYF.

V and J are TRBV15 and TRBJ1-2, with D possibly TRBD1 on 5 matching bases. The CDR3 is 15 amino acids. V was cut by 0 bases and J by 6 bases, with 14 bases left in between. Germline CDR1 reads LNHNV; CDR2 reads YYDKDF (reference sequence). The CDR3 nucleotides read TGTGCCACCAGCAGAGAAAGGAGGGGTTGGGATGGCTACACCTTC. Translated, it gives CATSRERRGWDGYTF.

The genes are TRBV5-1 and TRBJ1-1; 7 nucleotides line up with TRBD1. Germline V gives CDR1 SGHRS, CDR2 YFSETQ. Trimming removed 1 base from V and 0 bases from J; junction bases left unmatched: 6. CDR3 length: 16 residues. CDR3 residues: CASSLRDSLLNTEAFF. CDR3 in DNA: TGCGCCAGCAGCTTGAGGGACAGCCTATTGAACACTGAAGCTTTCTTT.

V gene TRBV6-5 combines with J gene TRBJ2-7; the D gene is possibly TRBD1 (6 bases). CDR3 length: 15 residues. V dropped 6 bases and J dropped 2 bases, with 17 bases sitting between them. Germline V lookup: CDR1 MNHEY, CDR2 SVGAGI. The CDR3 loop reads CASRSLDRPAYEQYF. In DNA form, the CDR3 reads TGTGCCAGCAGATCCTTAGACAGGCCTGCCTACGAGCAGTACTTC.

The chain uses TRBV7-2 and TRBJ1-5, with D maybe TRBD1 (5 bases). This CDR3 has 17 amino acids. V was pared by 5 bases and J by 4 bases, with 21 bases between. The germline CDR1 and CDR2 sequences are SGHTA and FQGNSA. For the CDR3, the DNA is TGTGCCAGCAGCCAGACCGGGACGTTTCCACTGAATCAGCCCCAGCATTTT. Translation gives CASSQTGTFPLNQPQHF.

This sequence joins TRBV11-2 and TRBJ2-7; D is tentatively TRBD1 or TRBD2 (6 bases each). V gave up 1 base and J gave up 3 bases, with 13 bases separating them. The CDR3 spans 15 residues. Germline V gene data show CDR1 as SGHAT and CDR2 as FQNNGV. The CDR3 is CASSLGGGLVYEQYF. The DNA for the CDR3 is TGTGCCAGCAGCTTAGGAGGGGGACTGGTCTACGAGCAGTACTTC.

The chain recombines TRBV7-2 with TRBJ1-1; D remains unclear. CDR3 size: 14 residues. CDR1 and CDR2 (germline): SGHTA, FQGNSA. Trimming took 5 bases from V and 0 from J, leaving 10 bases between them. The CDR3 sequence: CASSKGGMNTEAFF. In DNA, the CDR3 is TGTGCCAGCAGCAAAGGAGGGATGAACACTGAAGCTTTCTTT.

The chain combines TRBV5-6 with TRBJ2-7; D tentatively fits TRBD1 or TRBD2 (5 bases each). The CDR3 covers 14 residues. V lost 3 bases, J lost 1 base, and 11 bases lay in between. Germline V gene data show CDR1 as SGHDT and CDR2 as YYEEEE. CDR3 loop: CASSWDARSYEQYF. As DNA, the CDR3 is TGTGCCAGCAGCTGGGACGCCCGTTCCTACGAGCAGTACTTC.

The V call is TRBV29-1, the J call TRBJ1-5; tentative D call: TRBD1 (6 bases). Trimming left V 6 bases short and J 3 bases short, with 12 bases between. Germline assignment: CDR1 SQVTM and CDR2 ANQGSEA. This CDR3 has 13 residues. The CDR3 coding sequence is TGCAGCGTACGCGGACAGTTCAATCAGCCCCAGCATTTT. Protein: CSVRGQFNQPQHF.